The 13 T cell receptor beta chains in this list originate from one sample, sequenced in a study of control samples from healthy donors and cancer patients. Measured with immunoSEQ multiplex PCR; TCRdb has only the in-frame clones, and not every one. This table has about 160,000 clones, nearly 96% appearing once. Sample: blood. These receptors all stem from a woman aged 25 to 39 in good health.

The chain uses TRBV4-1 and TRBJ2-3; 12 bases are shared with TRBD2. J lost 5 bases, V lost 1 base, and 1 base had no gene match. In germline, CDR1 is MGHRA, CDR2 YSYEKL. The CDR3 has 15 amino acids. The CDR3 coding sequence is TGCGCCAGCAGCCAAGCGGGACTAGCGGGAGATACGCAGTATTTT. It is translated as CASSQAGLAGDTQYF.

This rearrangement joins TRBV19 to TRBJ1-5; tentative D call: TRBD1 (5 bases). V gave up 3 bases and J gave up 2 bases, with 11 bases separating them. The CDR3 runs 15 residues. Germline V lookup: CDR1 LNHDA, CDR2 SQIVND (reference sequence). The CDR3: CASSIRGSGNQPQHF. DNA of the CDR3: TGTGCCAGTAGTATTAGGGGTTCAGGCAATCAGCCCCAGCATTTT.

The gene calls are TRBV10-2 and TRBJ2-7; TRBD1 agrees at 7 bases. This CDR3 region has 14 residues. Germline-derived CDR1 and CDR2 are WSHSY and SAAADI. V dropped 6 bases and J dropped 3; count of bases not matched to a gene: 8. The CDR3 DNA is TGCGCCAGCAGAGCCGGGACAGTGCTCTACGAGCAGTACTTC. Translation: CASRAGTVLYEQYF.

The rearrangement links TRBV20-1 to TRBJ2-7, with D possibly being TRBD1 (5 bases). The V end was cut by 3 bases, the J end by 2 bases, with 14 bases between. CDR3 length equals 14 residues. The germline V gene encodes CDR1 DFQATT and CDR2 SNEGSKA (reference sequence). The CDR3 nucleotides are TGCAGTGCTAGTGGGCAGGGTTGGGCCTACGAGCAGTACTTC. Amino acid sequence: CSASGQGWAYEQYF.

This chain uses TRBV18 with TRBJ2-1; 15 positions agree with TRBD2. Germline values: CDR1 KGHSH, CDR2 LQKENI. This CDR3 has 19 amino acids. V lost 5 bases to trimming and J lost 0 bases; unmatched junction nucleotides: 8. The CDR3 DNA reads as TGTGCCAGCTCAACGGGACTAGCGGGGGGCAGCAGCTCCTACAATGAGCAGTTCTTC. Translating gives CASSTGLAGGSSSYNEQFF.

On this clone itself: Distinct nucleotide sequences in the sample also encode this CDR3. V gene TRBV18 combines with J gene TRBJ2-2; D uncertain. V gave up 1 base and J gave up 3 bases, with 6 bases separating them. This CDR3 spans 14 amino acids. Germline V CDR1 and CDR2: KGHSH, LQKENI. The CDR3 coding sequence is TGTGCCAGCTCACCACTAGGGTACACCGGGGAGCTGTTTTTT. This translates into CASSPLGYTGELFF.

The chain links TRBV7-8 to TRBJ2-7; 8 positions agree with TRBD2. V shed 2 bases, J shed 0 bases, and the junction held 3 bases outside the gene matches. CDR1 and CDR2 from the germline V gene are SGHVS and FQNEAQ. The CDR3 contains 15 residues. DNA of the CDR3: TGTGCCAGCAGCTTAAAGCGGGGGTACTCCTACGAGCAGTACTTC. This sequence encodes CASSLKRGYSYEQYF.

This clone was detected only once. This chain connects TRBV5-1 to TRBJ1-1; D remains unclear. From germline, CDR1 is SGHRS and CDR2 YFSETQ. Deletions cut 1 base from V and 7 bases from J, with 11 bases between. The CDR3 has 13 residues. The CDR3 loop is CASSLLVGIEAFF. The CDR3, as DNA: TGCGCCAGCAGCTTGCTGGTGGGCATTGAAGCTTTCTTT.

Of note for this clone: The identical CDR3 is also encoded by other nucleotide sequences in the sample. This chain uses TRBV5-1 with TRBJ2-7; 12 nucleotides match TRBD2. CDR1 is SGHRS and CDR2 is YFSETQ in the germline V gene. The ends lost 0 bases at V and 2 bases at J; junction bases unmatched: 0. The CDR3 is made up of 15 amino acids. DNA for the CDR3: TGCGCCAGCAGCTTGGGGACTAGCGGGACCTACGAGCAGTACTTC. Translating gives CASSLGTSGTYEQYF.

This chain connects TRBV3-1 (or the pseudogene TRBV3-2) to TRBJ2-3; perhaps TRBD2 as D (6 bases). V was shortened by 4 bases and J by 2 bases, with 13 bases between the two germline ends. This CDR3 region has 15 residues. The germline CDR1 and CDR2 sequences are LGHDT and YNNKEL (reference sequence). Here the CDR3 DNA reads TGTGCCAGCAGCCCGCTAGCGCATACCACAGATACGCAGTATTTT. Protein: CASSPLAHTTDTQYF.

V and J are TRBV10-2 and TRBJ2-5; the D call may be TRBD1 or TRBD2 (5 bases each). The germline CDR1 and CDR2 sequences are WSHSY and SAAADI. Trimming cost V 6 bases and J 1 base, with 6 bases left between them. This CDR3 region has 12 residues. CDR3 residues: CASRGVQETQYF. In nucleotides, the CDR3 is TGCGCCAGCAGGGGGGTCCAAGAGACCCAGTACTTC.

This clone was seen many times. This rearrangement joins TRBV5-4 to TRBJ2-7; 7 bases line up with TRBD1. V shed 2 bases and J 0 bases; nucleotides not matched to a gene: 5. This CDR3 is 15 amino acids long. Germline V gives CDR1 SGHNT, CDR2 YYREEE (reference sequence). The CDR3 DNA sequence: TGTGCCAGCAGCTTAGGGGGCCCCAGCTCCTACGAGCAGTACTTC. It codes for CASSLGGPSSYEQYF.

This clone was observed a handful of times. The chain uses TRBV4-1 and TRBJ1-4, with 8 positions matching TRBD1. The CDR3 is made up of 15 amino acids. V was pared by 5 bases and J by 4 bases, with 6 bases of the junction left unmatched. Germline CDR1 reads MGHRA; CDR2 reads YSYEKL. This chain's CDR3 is CASSSLQGGNEKLFF. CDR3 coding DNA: TGCGCCAGCAGCTCGCTACAGGGGGGTAATGAAAAACTGTTTTTT.